This TCR beta chain was identified in a study of cytomegalovirus exposure and HLA in healthy donors. The PCR contained 60 Vbeta and 13 Jbeta primers. Profiled with immunoSEQ multiplex PCR; TCRdb holds only in-frame clones, not every one. The repertoire includes around 140,000 clones, around 72% of them detected once, and roughly 4% sits in the top ten. From germline, CDR1 is SGHRS and CDR2 YFSETQ. There are 17 residues in the CDR3. As regards this clone: At one of its ends the junction is not consistent with the germline gene, which may arise from a read error.

The TCR was taken from a man in his fifties or sixties in good health and CMV-seropositive. This chain connects TRBV5-1 to TRBJ2-3; 7 bases are shared with TRBD1. Sequencing input: PBMCs. The CDR3 DNA reads TGCGCCAGCAGGTTGGGGGACCGGGACAGAAGCACAGATACGCAGTATTTT. Residues: CASRLGDRDRSTDTQYF.